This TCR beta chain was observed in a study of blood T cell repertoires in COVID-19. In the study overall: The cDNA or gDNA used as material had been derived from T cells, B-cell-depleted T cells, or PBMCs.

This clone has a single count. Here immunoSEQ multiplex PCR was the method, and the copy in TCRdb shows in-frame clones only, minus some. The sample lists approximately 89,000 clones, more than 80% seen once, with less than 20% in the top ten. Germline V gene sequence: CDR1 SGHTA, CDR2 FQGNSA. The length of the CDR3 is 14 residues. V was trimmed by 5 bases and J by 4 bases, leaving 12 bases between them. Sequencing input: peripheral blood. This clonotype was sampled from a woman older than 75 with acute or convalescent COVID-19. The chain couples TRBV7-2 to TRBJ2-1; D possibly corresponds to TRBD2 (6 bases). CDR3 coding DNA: TGTGCCAGCAGCACCCTCAGCGGGTACAATGAGCAGTTCTTC. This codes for CASSTLSGYNEQFF.